The entry below gives a single TCR beta chain sequence along with its context. Its specificity is unknown. The entry originates in a study of early T cells in non-severe SARS-CoV-2 infection. General study findings and limits: Clonotype matching in VDJdb favored anti-spike CD8 responses and did not capture private and CD4 specificities.

CDR1 and CDR2 from the germline V gene are SQVTM and ANQGSEA. This CDR3 region has 13 residues. V shed 4 bases and J 3 bases; nucleotides not matched to a gene: 2. Individual cDNA molecules were tagged with unique molecular identifiers. A single record per CDR3 protein comes from TCRdb applying MiXCR to the 5' RACE reads. The sample records 80,000 to 95,000 distinct CDR3 sequences, 12% to 15% being singletons. The receptor was derived from an adult who was a healthcare worker with PCR-confirmed SARS-CoV-2 infection or an uninfected control (not recorded which). Sequencing was performed on whole blood. This chain connects TRBV29-1 to TRBJ1-5; TRBD1 agrees at 8 bases. This CDR3 is CSVADRDNQPQHF. The CDR3 bases are TGCAGCGTTGCGGACAGGGACAATCAGCCCCAGCATTTT.